The rows below give T cell receptor beta chains drawn from one sample of a study of CD8 T cells in Susac syndrome. In TCRdb, the immunoSEQ multiplex PCR reads were re-called with MiXCR into one record per CDR3 protein. The sample comprises around 150,000 distinct CDR3 sequences, approximately 94% of which are singletons, and roughly 0.1% rests with the top ten. The sequencing sample was made of CD4+ T cells from PBMCs. Receptor source: a human donor with multiple sclerosis. Each CDR3 is given with its conserved first and last residue. The D gene is left open where the match is weak. Some rows mark clone size as missing; the rest say once, few, many or name a class of expanded clone.

CDR3nt: TGTGCCAGCAGTTACCTCGGACTGCAGGGCACCGGGGAGCTGTTTTTT
CDR3aa: CASSYLGLQGTGELFF
v_gene: TRBV6-2/TRBV6-3
d_gene: NA
abundance: once
j_gene: TRBJ2-2
len: 16

CDR3nt: TGCGCCAGCAGTGATAGCGGGAGGCAGTCGGTTGGGGCCAACGTCCTGACTTTC
CDR3aa: CASSDSGRQSVGANVLTF
v_gene: TRBV10-2
d_gene: TRBD2
abundance: NA
j_gene: TRBJ2-6
len: 18

CDR3nt: TGTGCCAGCAGCTTAACCCATACTAGCGGAGTAGATACGCAGTATTTT
CDR3aa: CASSLTHTSGVDTQYF
v_gene: TRBV7-3
d_gene: TRBD2
abundance: NA
j_gene: TRBJ2-3
len: 16

CDR3nt: TGCAGTGCGACAAGACTAGCGGGGGACTACGAGCAGTACTTC
CDR3aa: CSATRLAGDYEQYF
v_gene: TRBV20-1
d_gene: TRBD2
abundance: NA
j_gene: TRBJ2-7
len: 14

CDR3nt: TGCGCCAGCAGCTTGTGGAACAGTAATAATGAAAAACTGTTTTTT
CDR3aa: CASSLWNSNNEKLFF
v_gene: TRBV5-1
d_gene: NA
abundance: once
j_gene: TRBJ1-4
len: 15

CDR3nt: TGTGCCAGCAGCCCCAACGCGAGGGGAGAACATGAGCAGTTCTTC
CDR3aa: CASSPNARGEHEQFF
v_gene: TRBV4-2
d_gene: NA
abundance: NA
j_gene: TRBJ2-1
len: 15

CDR3nt: TGTGCCTGGAGTGTAGGTTTGATACCTGGAAACACCATATATTTT
CDR3aa: CAWSVGLIPGNTIYF
v_gene: TRBV30
d_gene: NA
abundance: NA
j_gene: TRBJ1-3
len: 15

CDR3nt: TGTGCCAGCAGTAGCGGAACGAACACCGGGGAGCTGTTTTTT
CDR3aa: CASSSGTNTGELFF
v_gene: TRBV6-4
d_gene: NA
abundance: NA
j_gene: TRBJ2-2
len: 14

CDR3nt: TGTGCCAGCAACCCTTGGCGGCAGGTCAATGAGCAGTTCTTC
CDR3aa: CASNPWRQVNEQFF
v_gene: TRBV5-6
d_gene: NA
abundance: NA
j_gene: TRBJ2-1
len: 14

CDR3nt: TGTGCCAGCAGCCCGATGGTGGACTATGGCTACACCTTC
CDR3aa: CASSPMVDYGYTF
v_gene: TRBV12-3/TRBV12-4
d_gene: NA
abundance: NA
j_gene: TRBJ1-2
len: 13

CDR3nt: TGTGCCAGCAGTGGACAGGAAGCTAACTATGGCTACACCTTC
CDR3aa: CASSGQEANYGYTF
v_gene: TRBV2
d_gene: NA
abundance: NA
j_gene: TRBJ1-2
len: 14

CDR3nt: TGTGCCACCCAAGGAACAGATACGCAGTATTTT
CDR3aa: CATQGTDTQYF
v_gene: TRBV2
d_gene: NA
abundance: NA
j_gene: TRBJ2-3
len: 11

CDR3nt: TGTGCCAGCAGTTACTCGGCTAGCGGGAGGTATGAGGAAGAGACCCAGTACTTC
CDR3aa: CASSYSASGRYEEETQYF
v_gene: TRBV6-5
d_gene: TRBD2
abundance: NA
j_gene: TRBJ2-5
len: 18

CDR3nt: TGTGCCAGCAGCTTAGGGGGAGGCGCGGGCGCGACTGAAGCTTTCTTT
CDR3aa: CASSLGGGAGATEAFF
v_gene: TRBV7-2
d_gene: NA
abundance: NA
j_gene: TRBJ1-1
len: 16

CDR3nt: TGTGCCACTCCCGGGACAGGGAATCAGCCCCAGCATTTT
CDR3aa: CATPGTGNQPQHF
v_gene: TRBV2
d_gene: TRBD1
abundance: once
j_gene: TRBJ1-5
len: 13

CDR3nt: TGCGCCAGCAGCCGGGACAGGTACTCTGGGGCCAACGTCCTGACTTTC
CDR3aa: CASSRDRYSGANVLTF
v_gene: TRBV5-1
d_gene: TRBD1
abundance: NA
j_gene: TRBJ2-6
len: 16

CDR3nt: TGTGCCTGGAGTGTTGCAGGGACTCAGCCCCAGCATTTT
CDR3aa: CAWSVAGTQPQHF
v_gene: TRBV30
d_gene: NA
abundance: NA
j_gene: TRBJ1-5
len: 13

CDR3nt: TGTGCCAGCAGTCTGGACCGCGGATGGCCCCAGCATTTT
CDR3aa: CASSLDRGWPQHF
v_gene: TRBV27
d_gene: NA
abundance: NA
j_gene: TRBJ1-5
len: 13

CDR3nt: TGTGCCAGCAGATGGCTAGGGGAATCCTACGAGCAGTACTTC
CDR3aa: CASRWLGESYEQYF
v_gene: TRBV6-2/TRBV6-3
d_gene: NA
abundance: NA
j_gene: TRBJ2-7
len: 14

CDR3nt: TGTGCCAGCAGCTTATCACGGGAGAATGAAAAACTGTTTTTT
CDR3aa: CASSLSRENEKLFF
v_gene: TRBV7-8
d_gene: NA
abundance: once
j_gene: TRBJ1-4
len: 14

CDR3nt: TGCAGCGTTGTGGGGGCGGACACTGAAGCTTTCTTT
CDR3aa: CSVVGADTEAFF
v_gene: TRBV29-1
d_gene: NA
abundance: NA
j_gene: TRBJ1-1
len: 12

CDR3nt: TGTGCCAGAGGGGACAGGGGAAACTATGGCTACACCTTC
CDR3aa: CARGDRGNYGYTF
v_gene: TRBV2
d_gene: TRBD1
abundance: NA
j_gene: TRBJ1-2
len: 13

CDR3nt: TGTGCCAGCAGCTTGACGCAGGGGGAGAGCCTGGGCTACACCTTC
CDR3aa: CASSLTQGESLGYTF
v_gene: TRBV5-6
d_gene: TRBD1
abundance: NA
j_gene: TRBJ1-2
len: 15

CDR3nt: TGTGCCAGCAGCCCCGGTCAGGACGACATTCAGTACTTC
CDR3aa: CASSPGQDDIQYF
v_gene: TRBV28
d_gene: NA
abundance: NA
j_gene: TRBJ2-4
len: 13

CDR3nt: TGTGCCAGCAGTGCCAACCAGGGGGAAAAACTGTTTTTT
CDR3aa: CASSANQGEKLFF
v_gene: TRBV6-2/TRBV6-3
d_gene: NA
abundance: NA
j_gene: TRBJ1-4
len: 13

CDR3nt: TGTGCCAGCAGCTTAAAGGCAAGACAGGGGAACACCGGGGAGCTGTTTTTT
CDR3aa: CASSLKARQGNTGELFF
v_gene: TRBV7-8
d_gene: TRBD1
abundance: NA
j_gene: TRBJ2-2
len: 17

CDR3nt: TGTGCCAGCAGCTCACAGGGGGGCCCCTACGAGCAGTACTTC
CDR3aa: CASSSQGGPYEQYF
v_gene: TRBV2
d_gene: TRBD1
abundance: NA
j_gene: TRBJ2-7
len: 14

CDR3nt: TGTGCCAGCAGCCAAAAAACAAGTATCGCTTTCTTT
CDR3aa: CASSQKTSIAFF
v_gene: TRBV3-1
d_gene: NA
abundance: NA
j_gene: TRBJ1-1
len: 12

CDR3nt: TGTGCCAGCAGCTTAGACCTCTCTGGGGCCAACGTCCTGACTTTC
CDR3aa: CASSLDLSGANVLTF
v_gene: TRBV7-2
d_gene: NA
abundance: few
j_gene: TRBJ2-6
len: 15

CDR3nt: TGCAGTGCTGGTAGGACTAGCGGGAGCGGTTGGGAGACCCAGTACTTC
CDR3aa: CSAGRTSGSGWETQYF
v_gene: TRBV20-1
d_gene: TRBD2
abundance: NA
j_gene: TRBJ2-5
len: 16

CDR3nt: TGTGCCAGCAGGCCTCCGGGACAGGGGTTTGGCGGGGAGCTGTTTTTT
CDR3aa: CASRPPGQGFGGELFF
v_gene: TRBV6-1
d_gene: TRBD1
abundance: NA
j_gene: TRBJ2-2
len: 16

CDR3nt: TGTGCCAGCAGCCTGGACGCCAGTCGGAAAGAGGCGTATTTT
CDR3aa: CASSLDASRKEAYF
v_gene: TRBV3-1
d_gene: NA
abundance: NA
j_gene: TRBJ2-3
len: 14

CDR3nt: TGTGCCAGCAGTGATGGGGGGAACACTGAAGCTTTCTTT
CDR3aa: CASSDGGNTEAFF
v_gene: TRBV2
d_gene: NA
abundance: NA
j_gene: TRBJ1-1
len: 13

CDR3nt: TGTGCCACCAGCGGGGGAACAGGGAAAGGAGGCACTGAAGCTTTCTTT
CDR3aa: CATSGGTGKGGTEAFF
v_gene: TRBV15
d_gene: NA
abundance: NA
j_gene: TRBJ1-1
len: 16

CDR3nt: TGTGCCAGCAGCTTACTGGACCGGTCCTATGGCTACACCTTC
CDR3aa: CASSLLDRSYGYTF
v_gene: TRBV7-8
d_gene: NA
abundance: NA
j_gene: TRBJ1-2
len: 14

CDR3nt: TGTGCCAGCAGCTCCGCAACAGGGGATTTCGGGGAGCTGTTTTTT
CDR3aa: CASSSATGDFGELFF
v_gene: TRBV7-2
d_gene: TRBD1
abundance: NA
j_gene: TRBJ2-2
len: 15

CDR3nt: TGTGCCAGCAGTGAAAGGGCCTTAAATTCCTACGAGCAGTACTTC
CDR3aa: CASSERALNSYEQYF
v_gene: TRBV2
d_gene: NA
abundance: NA
j_gene: TRBJ2-7
len: 15

CDR3nt: TGCAGTGCTAGTTTAACCCCTAGGGCTGAAGCTTTCTTT
CDR3aa: CSASLTPRAEAFF
v_gene: TRBV20-1
d_gene: NA
abundance: NA
j_gene: TRBJ1-1
len: 13

CDR3nt: TGTGCCAGCACCAACCACCCAGGACGAGGCTATGGCTACACCTTC
CDR3aa: CASTNHPGRGYGYTF
v_gene: TRBV7-8
d_gene: NA
abundance: NA
j_gene: TRBJ1-2
len: 15

CDR3nt: TGTGCCAGCAGTCCATCTAGCGGTTTCTCCTACAATGAGCAGTTCTTC
CDR3aa: CASSPSSGFSYNEQFF
v_gene: TRBV27
d_gene: TRBD2
abundance: once
j_gene: TRBJ2-1
len: 16

CDR3nt: TGTGCCAGCAGCTCCAGGGTCGATGGCTACACCTTC
CDR3aa: CASSSRVDGYTF
v_gene: TRBV5-6
d_gene: NA
abundance: NA
j_gene: TRBJ1-2
len: 12

CDR3nt: TGCAGCGTACTCTCCCTAGAGACCCAGTACTTC
CDR3aa: CSVLSLETQYF
v_gene: TRBV29-1
d_gene: NA
abundance: NA
j_gene: TRBJ2-5
len: 11

CDR3nt: TGTGCCAGCTTAAGGGGGGTTGGATCTTACACCTTC
CDR3aa: CASLRGVGSYTF
v_gene: TRBV12-3/TRBV12-4
d_gene: NA
abundance: NA
j_gene: TRBJ1-2
len: 12

CDR3nt: TGCAGCGTTGTGAAGGAAGGGAGGACCTACGAGCAGTACTTC
CDR3aa: CSVVKEGRTYEQYF
v_gene: TRBV29-1
d_gene: NA
abundance: NA
j_gene: TRBJ2-7
len: 14